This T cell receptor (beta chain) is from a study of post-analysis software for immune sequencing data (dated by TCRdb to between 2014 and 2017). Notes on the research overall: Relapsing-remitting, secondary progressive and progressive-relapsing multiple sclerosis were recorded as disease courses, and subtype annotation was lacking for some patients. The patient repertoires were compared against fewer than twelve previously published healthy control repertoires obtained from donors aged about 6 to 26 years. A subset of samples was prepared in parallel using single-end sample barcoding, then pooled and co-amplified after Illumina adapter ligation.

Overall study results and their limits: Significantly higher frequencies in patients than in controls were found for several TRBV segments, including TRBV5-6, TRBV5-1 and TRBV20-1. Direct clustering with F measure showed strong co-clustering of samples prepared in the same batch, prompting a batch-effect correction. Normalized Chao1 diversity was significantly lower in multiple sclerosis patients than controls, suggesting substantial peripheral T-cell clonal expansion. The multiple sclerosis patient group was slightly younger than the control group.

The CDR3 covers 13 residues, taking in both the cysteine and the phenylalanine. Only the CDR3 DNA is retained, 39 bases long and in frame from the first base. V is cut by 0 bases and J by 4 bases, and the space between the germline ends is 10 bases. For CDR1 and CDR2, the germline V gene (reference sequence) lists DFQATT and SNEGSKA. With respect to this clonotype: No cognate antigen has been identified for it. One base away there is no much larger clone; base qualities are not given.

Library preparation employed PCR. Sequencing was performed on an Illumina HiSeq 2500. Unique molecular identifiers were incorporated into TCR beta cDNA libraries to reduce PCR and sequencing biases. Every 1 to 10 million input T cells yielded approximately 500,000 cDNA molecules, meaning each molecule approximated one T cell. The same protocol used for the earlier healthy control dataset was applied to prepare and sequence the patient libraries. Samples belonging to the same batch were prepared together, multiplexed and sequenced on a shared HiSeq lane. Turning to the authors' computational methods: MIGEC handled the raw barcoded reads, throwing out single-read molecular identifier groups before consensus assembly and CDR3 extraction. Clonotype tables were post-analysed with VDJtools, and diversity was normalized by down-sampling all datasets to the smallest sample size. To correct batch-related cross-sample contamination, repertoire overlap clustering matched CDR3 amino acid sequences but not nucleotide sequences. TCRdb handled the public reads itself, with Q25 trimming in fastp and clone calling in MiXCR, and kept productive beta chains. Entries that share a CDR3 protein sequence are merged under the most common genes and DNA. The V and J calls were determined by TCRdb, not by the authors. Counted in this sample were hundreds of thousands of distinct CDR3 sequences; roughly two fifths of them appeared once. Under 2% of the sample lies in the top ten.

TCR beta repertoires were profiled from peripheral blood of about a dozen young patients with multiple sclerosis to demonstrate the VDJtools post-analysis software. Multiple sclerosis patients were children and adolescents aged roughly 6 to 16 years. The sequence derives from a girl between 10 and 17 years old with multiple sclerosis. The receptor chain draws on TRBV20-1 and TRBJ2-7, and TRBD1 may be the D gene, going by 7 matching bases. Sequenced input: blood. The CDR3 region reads CSARDRGDYEQYF. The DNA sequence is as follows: TGCAGTGCTAGAGACAGGGGGGATTACGAGCAGTACTTC.